This T cell receptor beta chain derives from a study of shared clonotypes between healthy human individuals. Whole-study findings and limits: How much donors shared clonotypes was expected to be affected by sequencing depth.

V was pared by 3 bases and J by 4 bases, with 8 bases between. From germline, CDR1 is SGHNT and CDR2 YYREEE (reference sequence). The CDR3 is 12 amino acids. At deep level, the assay was performed. Sequencing used immunoSEQ multiplex PCR; TCRdb keeps in-frame clones, though not all of them. The data hold about 470,000 clones, with roughly 80% observed a single time. Comments on this clone: What it recognizes is unknown. Other DNA sequences within the sample encode an identical CDR3.

The sample taken for sequencing was PBMCs. The sequence was obtained from a woman in her thirties or forties in good health. Some clones in this sample may be carry-over from other donors' samples. The V and J genes are TRBV5-4 and TRBJ2-7; D is perhaps TRBD2 (6 bases). The CDR3 nucleotides are TGTGCCAGCAGCTGGGGAGGATACGAGCAGTACTTC. It yields the protein CASSWGGYEQYF.